One sample yielded the 24 T cell receptor beta chains listed below, sequenced in a study of identical twins. TCRdb reprocessed the 5' RACE reads with MiXCR, giving one entry per CDR3 protein. Among about 220,000 distinct CDR3 sequences listed, approximately 7.9% were seen once. The same sample was also studied in work on yellow fever vaccine responses in identical twins.

The sample consisted of CD8+ T cells sorted from blood. These receptors were obtained from a woman aged 18-29 years in good health.

This clonotype was detected many times. The rearrangement uses TRBV12-3 or TRBV12-4 and TRBJ2-7; 14 nucleotides agree with TRBD2. Trimming removed 3 bases from V and 7 bases from J; junction bases left unmatched: 5. This CDR3 region has 15 residues. DNA of the CDR3: TGTGCCAGCAGTTTGGGACTAGCGGGAGTGGAAGAGCAGTACTTC. Translated, it gives CASSLGLAGVEEQYF.

This clonotype has more than one count but fewer than ten. The chain is built from TRBV29-1 and TRBJ2-1; a weak D match, TRBD2 (6 bases). In germline, CDR1 is SQVTM, CDR2 ANQGSEA. This CDR3 has 13 amino acids. Trimming stripped 8 bases from V and 6 bases from J, with 17 bases between. The CDR3 is CSIRRADGNEQFF. The CDR3 nucleotides read TGCAGCATCAGGAGGGCTGATGGCAATGAGCAGTTCTTC.

This clonotype was seen a few times. The chain employs TRBV14 and TRBJ1-4; 7 bases are shared with TRBD1. J gave up 8 bases and V 4 bases, and 4 bases lay outside the gene matches. This CDR3 comprises 13 residues. CDR1 and CDR2 (germline): SGHDN, FVKESK. The CDR3 region has the DNA TGTGCCAGCAGCCCAGGGGGATACGAAAAACTGTTTTTT. This translates into CASSPGGYEKLFF.

This clonotype was detected only a few times. The chain has TRBV2 and TRBJ2-3, with D unclear. The CDR3 spans 14 residues. V was cut by 7 bases and J by 0 bases, with 11 bases left in between. The germline V gene encodes CDR1 SNHLY and CDR2 FYNNEI. This chain's CDR3 is CASTEVTSTDTQYF. The CDR3 nucleotides read TGTGCCAGCACCGAGGTTACGAGCACAGATACGCAGTATTTT.

J is TRBJ2-7 and V is TRBV2; D is unresolved. Between the trimmed V and J ends, which lost 4 bases and 3 bases, there was a span of 10 bases. Germline lookup yields CDR1 SNHLY and CDR2 FYNNEI. The CDR3 contains 13 residues. CDR3 amino acids: CASSVVRLYEQYF. CDR3 in DNA: TGTGCCAGCAGTGTCGTGCGTCTCTACGAGCAGTACTTC.

This clonotype was counted many times. V usage is TRBV29-1 and J usage is TRBJ2-1; TRBD2 is a possible D gene (6 bases). Germline V CDR1 and CDR2: SQVTM, ANQGSEA. V lost 6 bases and J lost 7, with 22 bases in between. The CDR3 is made up of 15 amino acids. The CDR3 sequence: CSVPNGRVEGNEQFF. In nucleotides, the CDR3 is TGCAGCGTCCCCAATGGCAGGGTGGAGGGAAATGAGCAGTTCTTC.

In its sample, this clonotype was seen many times. The rearrangement uses TRBV29-1 and TRBJ2-3, with 9 bases fitting TRBD2. J was trimmed by 6 bases and V by 1 base; bases with no gene match: 14. Germline CDR1 reads SQVTM; CDR2 reads ANQGSEA. The CDR3 runs 17 residues. DNA for the CDR3: TGCAGCGTTGAAGTATGGGAGCGGGGGGTACTTGGGGATACGCAGTATTTT. It specifies CSVEVWERGVLGDTQYF.

This clonotype was counted many times. The chain is built from TRBV7-9 and TRBJ2-3, with 10 bases matching TRBD2. The CDR3 is 17 residues long. The germline V gene encodes CDR1 SEHNR and CDR2 FQNEAQ (reference sequence). With 4 bases clipped from V and 2 bases from J, the junction kept 9 bases outside the gene matches. The chain's CDR3 is CASSSLIAGGVTDTQYF. The DNA for the CDR3 is TGTGCCAGCAGCTCATTAATAGCGGGAGGAGTCACAGATACGCAGTATTTT.

The rearrangement links TRBV10-2 to TRBJ2-2; D is possibly TRBD1 or TRBD2 (5 bases each). Germline loops: CDR1 WSHSY, CDR2 SAAADI. The CDR3 is made up of 12 amino acids. Trimming removed 10 bases at V and 6 bases at J, with 12 bases between. The CDR3 here is CATGTGSGELFF. The CDR3 bases are TGCGCCACCGGGACGGGGTCCGGGGAGCTGTTTTTT.

There are many counts of this clonotype. The chain joins TRBV28 to TRBJ2-2; possibly TRBD1 for D (6 bases). The CDR3 extends over 13 amino acids. Germline CDR1 is MDHEN and CDR2 is SYDVKM. Trimming pared 4 bases from V and 7 bases from J, leaving 10 bases between. The DNA of the CDR3 is TGTGCCAGCAGTTCCTTAGGGGGCGGGGAGCTGTTTTTT. Translated: CASSSLGGGELFF.

This clonotype has just a few counts. This sequence joins TRBV29-1 and TRBJ2-7, with D hard to call. Trimming cost V 2 bases and J 4 bases, with 6 bases left between them. This CDR3 spans 11 amino acids. Germline V gene sequence: CDR1 SQVTM, CDR2 ANQGSEA. CDR3 sequence: CSVETVYEQYF. CDR3 DNA: TGCAGCGTTGAAACGGTTTACGAGCAGTACTTC.

This clonotype came up a few times. CDR3 DNA: TGTGCCAGCTCACCACCGCGGGAGAAGGGGACCCAGTACTTC. Its protein is CASSPPREKGTQYF. The gene calls are TRBV18 and TRBJ2-5; 7 nucleotides match TRBD2. V shed 0 bases, J shed 7 bases, and the junction held 5 bases outside the gene matches. CDR1 is KGHSH, CDR2 LQKENI, per germline. The CDR3 is 14 residues long.

The sample holds many counts of this clonotype. The chain is built from TRBV4-2 and TRBJ1-3; D is unresolved. The CDR3 runs 17 residues. With 0 bases removed from V and 0 bases from J, the gap between germline ends came to 12 bases. Germline V lookup: CDR1 LGHNA, CDR2 YNFKEQ. The chain's CDR3 is CASSQEASGRSGNTIYF. In DNA form, the CDR3 reads TGTGCCAGCAGCCAAGAGGCTTCAGGCCGCTCTGGAAACACCATATATTTT.

This clonotype was detected many times. The rearrangement links TRBV12-3 or TRBV12-4 to TRBJ1-5, with 8 bases identical to TRBD1. After removal of 6 bases from V and 5 bases from J, the junction contained 6 bases not matched to a gene. This CDR3 has 14 residues. CDR3 sequence reads: CASRDRQGHQPQHF. The CDR3 region has the DNA TGTGCCAGCAGGGATCGACAGGGGCATCAGCCCCAGCATTTT.

The V and J genes are TRBV27 and TRBJ2-7; TRBD2 agrees at 13 bases. With V trimmed by 5 bases and J by 5 bases, 9 bases remained unmatched. The CDR3 runs to 16 residues. Germline CDR1 and CDR2: MNHEY and SMNVEV (reference sequence). In DNA, the CDR3 is TGTGCCAGCAGTACCCGGACTAGCGGGAGTCTCGACGAGCAGTACTTC. Protein product: CASSTRTSGSLDEQYF.

This chain joins TRBV20-1 and TRBJ2-3; D may correspond to TRBD1 or TRBD2 (7 bases each). The CDR3 length is 14 residues. CDR1 and CDR2 from the germline V gene are DFQATT and SNEGSKA (reference sequence). Trimming took off 6 bases at V and 1 base at J, with 14 bases between the two ends. DNA for the CDR3: TGCAGTGCGGGAGGGACAGAGCGCACAGATACGCAGTATTTT. Residues: CSAGGTERTDTQYF.

This clonotype was seen repeatedly, ten times or more. This CDR3 reads CSAVTTGSNEKLFF. The CDR3 DNA is TGCAGTGCAGTGACGACAGGGTCTAATGAAAAACTGTTTTTT. The J gene is TRBJ1-4, the V gene TRBV20-1, with 7 bases lining up with TRBD1. Losses at the gene ends were 6 bases for V and 3 bases for J; bases not matched to a gene: 7. This CDR3 region has 14 residues. From germline, CDR1 is DFQATT and CDR2 SNEGSKA (reference sequence).

The CDR3 nucleotides are TGTGCCAGCAGCTTAGAGGCGGGAAGCTCCTACGAGCAGTACGTC. Translated, it gives CASSLEAGSSYEQYV. The chain employs TRBV11-2 and TRBJ2-7; D perhaps matches TRBD2 (6 bases). This CDR3 has 15 amino acids. Germline CDR1 SGHAT, CDR2 FQNNGV. V lost 0 bases, J lost 0 bases, and 9 bases lay in between.

This clonotype has ten or more counts. The chain joins TRBV3-1 to TRBJ2-3; TRBD2 matches 9 bases. The V and J ends lost 1 base and 2 bases, in that order; junction bases with no gene match: 19. In germline, CDR1 is LGHDT, CDR2 YNNKEL (reference sequence). This CDR3 spans 21 amino acids. CDR3 sequence reads: CASSQVVAGEQTQHITDTQYF. CDR3 nucleotides: TGTGCCAGCAGCCAAGTGGTAGCGGGGGAACAAACCCAACATATCACAGATACGCAGTATTTT.

To note about this clonotype: Germline and junction disagree at one end, which may indicate a read error. The chain uses TRBV15 and TRBJ2-5; 10 nucleotides match TRBD1. Per the germline V gene, CDR1 is LNHNV and CDR2 is YYDKDF (reference sequence). The CDR3 has 14 amino acids. The DNA for the CDR3 is TGTGCCACCAGCGAGGACAGGGGGTTTGAGACACAGTACTTC. Amino acid sequence: CATSEDRGFETQYF.

This clonotype has ten or more counts. The chain couples TRBV6-4 to TRBJ2-3; D unresolved. The germline V and J ends were trimmed by 4 bases and 0 bases, with 5 bases remaining between them. CDR1 and CDR2 (germline): MRHNA, SNTAGT. The CDR3 length is 13 residues. CDR3 protein: CASSVGSTDTQYF. The CDR3 DNA reads TGTGCCAGCAGTGTCGGCAGCACAGATACGCAGTATTTT.

The genes are TRBV7-6 and TRBJ1-1, with D tentatively TRBD1 (5 bases). This CDR3 contains 15 residues. Germline lookup yields CDR1 SGHVS and CDR2 FNYEAQ. Trimming removed 0 bases from V and 1 base from J, with 9 bases in between. CDR3 bases: TGTGCCAGCAGCTTAGCAAGGCAGGGGAACACTGAAGCTTTCTTT. The encoded protein is CASSLARQGNTEAFF.

This clonotype was recorded a few times. CDR3 sequence reads: CASSSYDRGSNEQFF. CDR3 bases: TGTGCCAGCAGCTCATACGACAGGGGATCGAATGAGCAGTTCTTC. The V gene is TRBV7-8, the J gene TRBJ2-1; TRBD1 aligns across 8 bases. Germline loops: CDR1 SGHVS, CDR2 FQNEAQ. The V gene end was trimmed by 4 bases and the J gene end by 7 bases; junction bases not matched to a gene: 9. This CDR3 comprises 15 residues. Full variable domain (missing parts from reference TRBV7-8 and TRBJ2-1): GAGVSQSPRYKVAKRGQDVALRCDPISGHVSLFWYQQALGQGPEFLTYFQNEAQLDKSGLPSDRFFAERPEGSVSTLKIQRTQQEDSAVYLCASSSYDRGSNEQFFGPGTRLTVL.

This clonotype was counted many times. V and J are TRBV4-1 and TRBJ1-1, with a weak D call TRBD1 (5 bases). V was trimmed by 0 bases and J by 4 bases, leaving 9 bases between them. The germline V gene has CDR1 MGHRA and CDR2 YSYEKL. This CDR3 region has 14 residues. CDR3 in DNA: TGCGCCAGCAGCCAAGATGCAGGGAGCACTGAAGCTTTCTTT. Translation gives CASSQDAGSTEAFF.